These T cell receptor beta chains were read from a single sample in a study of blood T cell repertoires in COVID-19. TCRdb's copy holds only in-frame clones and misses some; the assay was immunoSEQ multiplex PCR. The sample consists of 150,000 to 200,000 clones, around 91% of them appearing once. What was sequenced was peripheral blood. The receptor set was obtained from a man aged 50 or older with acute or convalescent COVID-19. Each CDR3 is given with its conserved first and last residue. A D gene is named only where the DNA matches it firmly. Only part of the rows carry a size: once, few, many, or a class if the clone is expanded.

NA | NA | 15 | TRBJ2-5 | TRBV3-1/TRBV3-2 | CASSSLYRAEETQYF | TGTGCCAGCAGCAGCTTATACAGGGCGGAGGAGACCCAGTACTTC
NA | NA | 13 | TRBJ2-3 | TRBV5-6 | CASSPQTPATQYF | TGTGCCAGCAGCCCACAGACCCCCGCCACGCAGTATTTT
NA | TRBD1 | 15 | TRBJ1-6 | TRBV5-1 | CASSAGTGGFSPLHF | TGCGCCAGCAGCGCCGGGACAGGGGGCTTTTCACCCCTCCACTTT
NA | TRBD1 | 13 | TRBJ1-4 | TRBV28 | CASTTGVMQKLFF | TGTGCCAGTACTACAGGGGTGATGCAGAAACTGTTTTTT
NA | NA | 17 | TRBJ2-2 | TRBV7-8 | CASSPEGMTGNTGELFF | TGTGCCAGCAGCCCAGAGGGGATGACAGGGAACACCGGGGAGCTGTTTTTT
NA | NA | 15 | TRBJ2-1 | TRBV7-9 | CASSLARSSYNEQFF | TGTGCCAGCAGCTTAGCTCGGAGCTCCTACAATGAGCAGTTCTTC
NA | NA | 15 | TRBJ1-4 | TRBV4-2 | CASSQVTGGDEKLFF | TGTGCCAGCAGCCAAGTTACAGGCGGTGATGAAAAACTGTTTTTT
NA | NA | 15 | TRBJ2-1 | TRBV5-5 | CASSPLGGGENEQFF | TGTGCCAGCAGCCCTCTGGGAGGAGGGGAGAATGAGCAGTTCTTC
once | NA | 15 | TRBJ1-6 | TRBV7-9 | CASSPQEGKNSPLHF | TGTGCCAGCAGCCCCCAGGAGGGGAAGAATTCACCCCTCCACTTT
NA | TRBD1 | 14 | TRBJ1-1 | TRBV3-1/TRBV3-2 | CASSLTWGDSEAFF | TGTGCCAGCAGCCTCACTTGGGGGGACAGTGAAGCTTTCTTT
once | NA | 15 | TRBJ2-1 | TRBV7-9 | CASSPTSWGNNEQFF | TGTGCCAGCAGCCCAACTTCTTGGGGCAACAATGAGCAGTTCTTC
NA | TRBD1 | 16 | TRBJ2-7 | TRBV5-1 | CASSKTTDRSSYEQYF | TGCGCCAGCAGCAAAACCACGGACAGGAGCTCCTACGAGCAGTACTTC
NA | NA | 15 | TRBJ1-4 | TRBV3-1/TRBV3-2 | CASSQSRGTNEKLFF | TGTGCCAGCAGCCAATCCAGGGGCACTAATGAAAAACTGTTTTTT
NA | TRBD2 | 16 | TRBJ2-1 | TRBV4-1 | CASSHLTSGISNEQFF | TGCGCCAGCAGCCACCTGACTAGCGGGATAAGCAATGAGCAGTTCTTC
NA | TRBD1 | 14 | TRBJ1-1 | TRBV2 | CASRTGTGVTEAFF | TGTGCCAGCAGAACCGGGACAGGGGTCACTGAAGCTTTCTTT
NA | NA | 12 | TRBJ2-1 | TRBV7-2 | CASSHFNNEQFF | TGTGCCAGCAGTCACTTTAACAATGAGCAGTTCTTC
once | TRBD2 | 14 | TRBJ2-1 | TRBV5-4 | CASSRSGRYNEQFF | TGTGCCAGCAGCCGAAGCGGGAGGTACAATGAGCAGTTCTTC
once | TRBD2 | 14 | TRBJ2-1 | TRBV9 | CASSVGGGINEQFF | TGTGCCAGCAGCGTGGGCGGGGGGATCAATGAGCAGTTCTTC
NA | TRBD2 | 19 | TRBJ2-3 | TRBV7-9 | CASSRRGEPGLGSTDTQYF | TGTGCCAGCAGCCGAAGAGGCGAACCGGGACTAGGCAGCACAGATACGCAGTATTTT
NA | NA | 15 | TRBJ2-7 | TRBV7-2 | CASSSWRAYLGEQYF | TGTGCCAGCAGCTCCTGGCGGGCTTATCTGGGTGAGCAGTACTTC
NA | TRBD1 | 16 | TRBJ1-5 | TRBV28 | CASRPWTGASNQPQHF | TGTGCCAGCAGACCCTGGACAGGGGCTAGCAATCAGCCCCAGCATTTT
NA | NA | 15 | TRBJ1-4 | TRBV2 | CASSYTDSTNEKLFF | TGTGCCAGCAGCTACACAGATTCAACTAATGAAAAACTGTTTTTT
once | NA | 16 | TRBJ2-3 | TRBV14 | CASSQRFSATTDTQYF | TGTGCCAGCAGCCAACGGTTTAGCGCAACCACAGATACGCAGTATTTT
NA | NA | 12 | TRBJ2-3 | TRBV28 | CASSIQSDTQYF | TGTGCCAGCAGTATACAGTCAGATACGCAGTATTTT
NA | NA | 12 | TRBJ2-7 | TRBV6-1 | CASGSYAFEQYF | TGTGCCAGCGGCAGTTATGCCTTCGAGCAGTACTTC
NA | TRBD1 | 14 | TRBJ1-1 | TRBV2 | CASRGDSSNTEAFF | TGTGCCAGCAGGGGGGACAGCTCGAACACTGAAGCTTTCTTT
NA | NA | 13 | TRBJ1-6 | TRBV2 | CASNMVGDSPLHF | TGTGCCAGCAATATGGTCGGGGATTCACCCCTCCACTTT
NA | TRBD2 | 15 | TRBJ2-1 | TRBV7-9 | CASSSSGMSPNEQFF | TGTGCCAGCAGCTCAAGCGGGATGTCGCCCAATGAGCAGTTCTTC